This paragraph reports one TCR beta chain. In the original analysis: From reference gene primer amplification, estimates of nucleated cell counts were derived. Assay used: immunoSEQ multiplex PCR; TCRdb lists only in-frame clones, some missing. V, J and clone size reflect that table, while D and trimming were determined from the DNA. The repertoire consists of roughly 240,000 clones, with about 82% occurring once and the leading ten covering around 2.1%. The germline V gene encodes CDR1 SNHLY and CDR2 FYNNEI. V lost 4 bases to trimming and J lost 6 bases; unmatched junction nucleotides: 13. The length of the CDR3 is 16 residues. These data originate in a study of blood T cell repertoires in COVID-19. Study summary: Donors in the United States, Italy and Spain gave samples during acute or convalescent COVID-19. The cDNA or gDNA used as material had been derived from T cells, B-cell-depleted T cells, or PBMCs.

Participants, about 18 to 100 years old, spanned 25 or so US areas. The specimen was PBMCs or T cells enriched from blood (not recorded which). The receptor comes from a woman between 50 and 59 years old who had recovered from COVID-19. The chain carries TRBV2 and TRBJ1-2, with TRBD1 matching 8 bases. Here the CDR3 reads CASSGTGLRVLHGYTF. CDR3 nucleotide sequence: TGTGCCAGCAGTGGGACAGGGCTCCGAGTTCTTCATGGCTACACCTTC.